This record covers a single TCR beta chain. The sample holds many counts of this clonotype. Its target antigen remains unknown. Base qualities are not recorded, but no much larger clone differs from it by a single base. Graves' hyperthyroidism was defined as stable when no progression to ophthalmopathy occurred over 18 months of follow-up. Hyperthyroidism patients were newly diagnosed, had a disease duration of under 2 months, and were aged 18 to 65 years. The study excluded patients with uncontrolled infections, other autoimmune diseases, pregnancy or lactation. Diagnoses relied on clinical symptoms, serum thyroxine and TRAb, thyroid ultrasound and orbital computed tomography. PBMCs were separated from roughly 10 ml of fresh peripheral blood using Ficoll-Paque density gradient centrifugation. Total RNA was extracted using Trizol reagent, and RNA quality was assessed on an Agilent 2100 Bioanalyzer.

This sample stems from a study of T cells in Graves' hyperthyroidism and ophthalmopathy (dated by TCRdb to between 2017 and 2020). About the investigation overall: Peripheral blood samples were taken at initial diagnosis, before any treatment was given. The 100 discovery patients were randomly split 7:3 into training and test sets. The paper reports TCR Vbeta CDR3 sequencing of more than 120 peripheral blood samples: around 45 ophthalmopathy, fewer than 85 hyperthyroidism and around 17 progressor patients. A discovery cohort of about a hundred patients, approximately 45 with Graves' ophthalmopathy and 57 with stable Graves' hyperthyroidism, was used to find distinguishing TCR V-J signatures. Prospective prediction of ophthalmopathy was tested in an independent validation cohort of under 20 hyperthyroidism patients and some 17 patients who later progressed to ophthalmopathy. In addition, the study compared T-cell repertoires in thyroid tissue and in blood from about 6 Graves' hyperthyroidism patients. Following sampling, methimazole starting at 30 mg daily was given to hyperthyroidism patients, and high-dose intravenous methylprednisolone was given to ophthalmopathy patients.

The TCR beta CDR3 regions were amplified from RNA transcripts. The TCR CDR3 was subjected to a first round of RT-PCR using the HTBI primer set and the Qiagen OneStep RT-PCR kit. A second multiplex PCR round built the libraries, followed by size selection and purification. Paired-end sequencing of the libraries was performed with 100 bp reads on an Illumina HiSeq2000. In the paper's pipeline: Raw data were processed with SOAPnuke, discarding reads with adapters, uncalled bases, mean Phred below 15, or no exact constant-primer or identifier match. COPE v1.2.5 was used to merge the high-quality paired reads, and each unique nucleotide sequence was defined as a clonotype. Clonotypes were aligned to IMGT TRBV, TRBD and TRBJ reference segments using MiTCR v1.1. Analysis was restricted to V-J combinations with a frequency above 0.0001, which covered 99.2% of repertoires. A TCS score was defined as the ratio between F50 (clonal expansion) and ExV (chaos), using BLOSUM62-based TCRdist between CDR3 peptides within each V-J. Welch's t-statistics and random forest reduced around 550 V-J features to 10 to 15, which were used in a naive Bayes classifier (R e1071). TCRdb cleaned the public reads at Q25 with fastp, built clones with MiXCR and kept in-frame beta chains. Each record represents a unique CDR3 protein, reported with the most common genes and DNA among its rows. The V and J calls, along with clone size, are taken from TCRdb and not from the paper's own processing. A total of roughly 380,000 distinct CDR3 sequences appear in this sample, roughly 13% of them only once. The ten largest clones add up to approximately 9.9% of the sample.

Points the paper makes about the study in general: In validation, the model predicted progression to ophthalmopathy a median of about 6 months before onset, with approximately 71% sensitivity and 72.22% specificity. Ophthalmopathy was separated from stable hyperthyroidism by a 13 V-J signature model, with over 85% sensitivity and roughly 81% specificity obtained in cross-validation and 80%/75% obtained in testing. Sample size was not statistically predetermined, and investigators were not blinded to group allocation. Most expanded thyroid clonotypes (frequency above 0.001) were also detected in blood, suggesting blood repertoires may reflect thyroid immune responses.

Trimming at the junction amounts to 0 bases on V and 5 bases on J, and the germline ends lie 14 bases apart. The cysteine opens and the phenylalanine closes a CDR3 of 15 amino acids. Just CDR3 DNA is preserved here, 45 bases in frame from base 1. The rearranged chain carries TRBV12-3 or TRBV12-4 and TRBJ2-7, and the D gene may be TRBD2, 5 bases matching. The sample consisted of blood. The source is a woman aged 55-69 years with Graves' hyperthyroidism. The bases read TGTGCCAGCAGTTTAGCGCAAAGCGGAGGAAACGAGCAGTACTTC. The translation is CASSLAQSGGNEQYF.